These 5 T cell receptor beta chains came from one sample sequenced in a study of T cells expressing NK-cell markers. From the 5' RACE reads, TCRdb lists one entry per CDR3 protein and no DNA. The sample's table shows fewer than 400,000 distinct CDR3 sequences. Sequencing used blood T cells: a sorted CD56 or NKG2C T cell subset, CD4+ or CD8+ T cells, or bulk PBMC T cells (not recorded which). The receptors come from a man between 18 and 69 years old in good health.

The gene calls are TRBV6-1 and TRBJ2-6; checking the TCRdb D call of TRBD1 is not possible without DNA. The CDR3 is 17 residues long. Looked up from germline, CDR1 is MNHNS and CDR2 is SASEGT. The CDR3 sequence is CASSDQGGLSGANVLTF.

V and J are TRBV20-1 and TRBJ1-4; the D gene TCRdb calls, TRBD1, cannot be checked with no DNA. Germline V gene sequence: CDR1 DFQATT, CDR2 SNEGSKA (reference sequence). The CDR3 sequence is 14 residues long. CDR3 sequence: CSAIGTGVNEKLFF.

The chain recombines TRBV5-5 with TRBJ1-3; TCRdb reports TRBD1, a call that lacks DNA to check it against. Looked up from germline, CDR1 is SGHKS and CDR2 is YYEKEE (reference sequence). This CDR3 comprises 14 residues. CDR3 protein: CASSTRQGVNTIYF.

This chain connects TRBV5-6 to TRBJ1-2; TCRdb selects TRBD1, and the lack of DNA leaves this call unchecked. The germline gives CDR1 SGHDT, CDR2 YYEEEE. The CDR3 has 16 residues. Here the CDR3 reads CASSLERGNPNYGYTF.

V is TRBV6-5 and J is TRBJ2-7; the TRBD2 assignment by TCRdb is unverifiable without DNA. This CDR3 has 15 residues. Per germline, CDR1 MNHEY and CDR2 SVGAGI. CDR3 in amino acids: CASSFGGTSTREQYF.